The rows below give T cell receptor beta chains drawn from one sample of a study of response to subunit inactivated influenza vaccine. TCRdb used MiXCR to reprocess the RT-PCR reads, holding one entry per CDR3 protein. The sample lists more than 700,000 distinct CDR3 sequences, approximately 22% occurring once. Sequencing was performed on PBMCs from blood, taken roughly 5 days after vaccination. The origin of the receptors is a man in his forties or fifties who received an inactivated influenza vaccine. The CDR3 runs from the conserved cysteine through the conserved F or W. A D gene is named only where the DNA matches it firmly. Size tells how often a clone was seen (once, few, many) or the class of an expanded clone, and some rows leave it out.

TRBV25-1	few	TRBD1	TRBJ2-7	CASSGSGTASYEQYF	TGTGCCAGCAGTGGATCCGGGACAGCCTCCTACGAGCAGTACTTC
TRBV6-5	.	.	TRBJ2-6	CASSSGFSGANVLTF	TGTGCCAGCAGTTCTGGTTTCTCTGGGGCCAACGTCCTGACTTTC
TRBV9	.	TRBD2	TRBJ2-1	CASSETGTSGTGNEQFF	TGTGCCAGCAGCGAAACCGGGACTAGCGGGACAGGCAATGAGCAGTTCTTC
TRBV15	few	.	TRBJ1-6	CATSVENSPLHF	TGTGCCACCAGCGTGGAAAATTCACCCCTCCACTTT
TRBV5-1	.	TRBD2	TRBJ2-1	CASSISSGASPEQFF	TGCGCCAGCAGCATCTCTAGCGGGGCTAGTCCTGAGCAGTTCTTC
TRBV11-2	.	TRBD2	TRBJ2-7	CASRKNAGAPYEQYF	TGTGCCAGCAGAAAGAACGCGGGAGCCCCCTACGAGCAGTACTTC
TRBV3-1	few	.	TRBJ2-5	CASSHQDRVETQYF	TGTGCCAGCAGCCACCAGGACCGAGTGGAGACCCAGTACTTC
TRBV27	few	.	TRBJ2-7	CASSWDPRSEQYF	TGTGCCAGCAGTTGGGACCCTCGGTCCGAGCAGTACTTC
TRBV4-3	few	TRBD1	TRBJ2-7	CASSQDIVGQGFSYEQYF	TGCGCCAGCAGCCAAGATATTGTGGGACAGGGGTTCTCCTACGAGCAGTACTTC
TRBV12-3/TRBV12-4	many	TRBD1	TRBJ1-2	CASSLRVQGYGYTF	TGTGCCAGCAGTTTACGAGTACAGGGGTATGGCTACACCTTC
TRBV20-1	few	.	TRBJ2-2	CSARDVGSNTGELFF	TGCAGTGCTAGGGATGTAGGGTCGAACACCGGGGAGCTGTTTTTT
TRBV9	.	TRBD2	TRBJ2-3	CASSDSGRATDTQYF	TGTGCCAGCAGCGATAGCGGGAGGGCCACAGATACGCAGTATTTT
TRBV4-1	few	.	TRBJ1-1	CASSHPKQGALNTEAFF	TGCGCCAGCAGCCATCCCAAACAGGGAGCTTTGAACACTGAAGCTTTCTTT
TRBV20-1	few	TRBD1	TRBJ2-7	CSARIGQGAVDEQYF	TGCAGTGCTAGAATAGGGCAGGGGGCGGTCGACGAGCAGTACTTC
TRBV7-9	.	.	TRBJ1-4	CASSSPRGGGSEKLFF	TGTGCCAGCAGCTCCCCCCGAGGGGGGGGGAGTGAAAAACTGTTTTTT